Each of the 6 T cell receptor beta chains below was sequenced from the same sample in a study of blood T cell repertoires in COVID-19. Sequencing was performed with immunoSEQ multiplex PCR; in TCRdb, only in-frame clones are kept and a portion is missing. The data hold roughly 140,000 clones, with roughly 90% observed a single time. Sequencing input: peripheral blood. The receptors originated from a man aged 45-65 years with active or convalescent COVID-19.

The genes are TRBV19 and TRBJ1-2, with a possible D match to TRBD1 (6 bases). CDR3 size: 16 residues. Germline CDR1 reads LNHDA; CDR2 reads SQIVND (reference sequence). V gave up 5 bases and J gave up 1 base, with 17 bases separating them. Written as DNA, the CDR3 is TGTGCCAGTAGTGGGTCCCGCAGGGGCCTTAACTATGGCTACACCTTC. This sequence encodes CASSGSRRGLNYGYTF.

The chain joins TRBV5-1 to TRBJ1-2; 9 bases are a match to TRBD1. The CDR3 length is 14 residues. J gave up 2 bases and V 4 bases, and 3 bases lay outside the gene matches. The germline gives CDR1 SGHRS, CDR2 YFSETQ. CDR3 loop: CASSPDRGNYGYTF. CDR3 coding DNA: TGCGCCAGCAGCCCCGACAGGGGGAACTATGGCTACACCTTC.

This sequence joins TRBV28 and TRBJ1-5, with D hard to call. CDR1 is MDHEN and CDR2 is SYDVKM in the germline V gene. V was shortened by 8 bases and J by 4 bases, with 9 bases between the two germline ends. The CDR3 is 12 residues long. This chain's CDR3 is CASAQRNQPQHF. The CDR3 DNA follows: TGTGCCAGCGCCCAGAGGAATCAGCCCCAGCATTTT.

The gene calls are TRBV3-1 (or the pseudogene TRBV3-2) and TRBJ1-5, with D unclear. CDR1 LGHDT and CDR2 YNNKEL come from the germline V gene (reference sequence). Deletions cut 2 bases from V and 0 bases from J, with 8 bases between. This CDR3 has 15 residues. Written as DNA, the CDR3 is TGTGCCAGCAGCCAATCAGGCTATAGCAATCAGCCCCAGCATTTT. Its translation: CASSQSGYSNQPQHF.

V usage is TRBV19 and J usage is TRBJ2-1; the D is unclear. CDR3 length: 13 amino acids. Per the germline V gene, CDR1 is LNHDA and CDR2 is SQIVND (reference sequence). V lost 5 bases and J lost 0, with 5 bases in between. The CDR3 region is CASSFSSYNEQFF. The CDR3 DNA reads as TGTGCCAGTAGTTTTAGCTCCTACAATGAGCAGTTCTTC.

This chain's CDR3 is CASSSTLRDYYEQYF. CDR3 sequence (DNA): TGTGCCAGCAGCTCCACTCTCCGGGACTACTACGAGCAGTACTTC. The V and J genes are TRBV5-7 and TRBJ2-7; 7 nucleotides line up with TRBD2. TRBV5-7 is classed as an ORF, of uncertain function. The CDR3 runs to 15 residues. The V segment lost 3 bases and the J segment 3 bases; nucleotides outside the gene matches: 9.